The TCR beta chain described here comes from a study of blood T cell repertoires in COVID-19. The V gene's germline CDR1 is SGHKS and CDR2 YYEKEE (reference sequence). The CDR3 is made up of 15 amino acids. V shed 1 base and J 5 bases; nucleotides not matched to a gene: 6. Measured with immunoSEQ multiplex PCR; TCRdb has only the in-frame clones, and not every one. The sample yields some 120,000 clones, under 85% seen once. Input material: peripheral blood. The chain joins TRBV5-5 to TRBJ1-2; the match to TRBD1 covers 9 bases. The receptor was derived from a woman in her fifties or sixties with acute or convalescent COVID-19. CDR3 protein: CASSLFSGQGYGYTF. The CDR3 bases are TGTGCCAGCAGCTTGTTCTCGGGACAGGGATATGGCTACACCTTC.